Sequencing of this TCR beta chain was carried out in a study of T cell responses to AZD1222 COVID-19 vaccine. The CDR3 has 15 residues. V lost 4 bases and J 0 bases, leaving 12 bases between the germline ends. Germline V CDR1 and CDR2: KGHSH, LQKENI. Study-level findings and limits: White British people made up most donors, females outnumbered males, and clonal diversity was possibly underestimated. Only five or six individuals given AZD1222 were seropositive at baseline. Sampling captured repertoires only after the peak T cell response.

Turning to this clone: The antigen remains unidentified.

The table came from immunoSEQ multiplex PCR; TCRdb's copy has only in-frame clones and leaves some out. The table includes approximately 140,000 clones, 94% detected once. The TCR was taken from an adult in good health. The chain recombines TRBV18 with TRBJ1-1; perhaps TRBD1 as D (6 bases). Specimen: peripheral blood, collected on day 0 of AZD1222 vaccination. CDR3 coding DNA: TGTGCCAGCTCACGGGGGGCTAGCGTGAACACTGAAGCTTTCTTT. Its translation: CASSRGASVNTEAFF.